This record concerns one TCR beta chain sequence. The entry originates in a study of blood T cell repertoires in COVID-19. About the study: Samples representing acute and convalescent COVID-19 were sourced from the United States, Italy and Spain.

Produced via immunoSEQ multiplex PCR; TCRdb's table is partial and in-frame only. Of roughly 230,000 clones in the sample, almost 85% are singletons; the top ten hold 4.5% to 5.5%. This sequence originates from a man aged 50-59 years with COVID-19, enrolled during active disease. Sequenced input: peripheral blood.

CDR3 sequence: CASSLRTSGQETQYF. Here the CDR3 DNA reads TGCGCCAGCAGCTTAAGGACTAGCGGACAAGAGACCCAGTACTTC. This chain joins TRBV5-1 and TRBJ2-5; 10 bases are shared with TRBD2. The CDR3 spans 15 residues. With V trimmed by 2 bases and J by 2 bases, 3 bases remained unmatched. Germline V lookup: CDR1 SGHRS, CDR2 YFSETQ.